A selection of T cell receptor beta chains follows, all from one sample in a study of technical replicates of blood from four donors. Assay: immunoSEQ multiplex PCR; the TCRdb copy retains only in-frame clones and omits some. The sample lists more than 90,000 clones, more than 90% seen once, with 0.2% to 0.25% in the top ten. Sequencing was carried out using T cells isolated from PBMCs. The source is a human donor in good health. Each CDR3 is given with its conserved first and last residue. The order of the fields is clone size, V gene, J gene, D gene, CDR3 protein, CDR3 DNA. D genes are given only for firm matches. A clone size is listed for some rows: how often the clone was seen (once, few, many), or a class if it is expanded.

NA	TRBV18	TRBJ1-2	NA	CASSPAGYAVRGYTF	TGTGCCAGCTCACCGGCAGGGTACGCCGTGAGAGGCTACACCTTC
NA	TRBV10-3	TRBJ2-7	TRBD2	CAISGGRGDDEQYF	TGTGCCATCAGTGGGGGTCGGGGGGACGACGAGCAGTACTTC
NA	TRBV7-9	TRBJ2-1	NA	CASSLFIGEYNEQFF	TGTGCCAGCAGCTTGTTTATCGGGGAGTACAATGAGCAGTTCTTC
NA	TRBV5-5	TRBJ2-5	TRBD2	CASSPRLAEYQETQYF	TGTGCCAGCAGCCCCCGACTAGCGGAGTACCAAGAGACCCAGTACTTC
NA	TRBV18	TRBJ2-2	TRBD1	CASSPRGQNGELFF	TGTGCCAGCTCACCCAGGGGGCAGAACGGGGAGCTGTTTTTT
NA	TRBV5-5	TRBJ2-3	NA	CASSLVTSPHTQYF	TGTGCCAGCAGCTTGGTTACTTCCCCCCATACGCAGTATTTT
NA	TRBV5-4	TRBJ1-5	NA	CASSLIWGEDQPQHF	TGTGCCAGCAGCTTGATCTGGGGCGAGGACCAGCCCCAGCATTTT
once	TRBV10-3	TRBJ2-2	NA	CAIRSPEGGATNTGELFF	TGTGCCATCAGATCACCGGAGGGCGGGGCCACGAACACCGGGGAGCTGTTTTTT
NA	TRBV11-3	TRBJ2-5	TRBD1	CASSSGTANIIIQETQYF	TGTGCCAGCAGCTCCGGGACAGCAAACATAATAATCCAAGAGACCCAGTACTTC
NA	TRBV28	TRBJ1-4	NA	CASSYKPGNAEKLFF	TGTGCCAGCAGCTACAAACCGGGAAATGCGGAAAAACTGTTTTTT
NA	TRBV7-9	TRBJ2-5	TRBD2	CASSVLAVQETQYF	TGTGCCAGCAGCGTACTAGCGGTTCAAGAGACCCAGTACTTC
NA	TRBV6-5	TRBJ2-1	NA	CASSSLGQSSYNEQFF	TGTGCCAGCAGTTCCCTCGGACAGTCCTCCTACAATGAGCAGTTCTTC
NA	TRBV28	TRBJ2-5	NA	CASSLLTGTQETQYF	TGTGCCAGCAGTCTCTTAACAGGGACCCAAGAGACCCAGTACTTC
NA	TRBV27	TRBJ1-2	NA	CASSLARDYGYTF	TGTGCCAGCAGTTTAGCCCGAGACTATGGCTACACCTTC
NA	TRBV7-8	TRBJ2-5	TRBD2	CASSTASGETQYF	TGTGCCAGCAGCACTGCTAGCGGAGAGACCCAGTACTTC
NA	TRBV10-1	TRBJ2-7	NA	CASSDALAGSYEQYF	TGCGCCAGCAGTGATGCATTGGCAGGTTCCTACGAGCAGTACTTC
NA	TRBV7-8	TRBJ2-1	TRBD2	CASSRLAGDRNEQFF	TGTGCCAGCAGCCGGCTAGCGGGAGACAGGAATGAGCAGTTCTTC
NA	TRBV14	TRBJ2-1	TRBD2	CASSQRTGGNEQFF	TGTGCCAGCAGCCAGAGGACGGGAGGTAATGAGCAGTTCTTC
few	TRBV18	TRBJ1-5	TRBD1	CASSSTGAQDQPQHF	TGTGCCAGCTCATCTACAGGGGCGCAGGATCAGCCCCAGCATTTT
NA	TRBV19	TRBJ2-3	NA	CASSILGRGDTQYF	TGTGCCAGTAGTATACTCGGCCGCGGGGATACGCAGTATTTT
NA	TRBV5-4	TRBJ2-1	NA	CASSLSGAVYNEQFF	TGTGCCAGCAGCTTGTCAGGGGCGGTCTACAATGAGCAGTTCTTC
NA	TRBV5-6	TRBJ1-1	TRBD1	CASSHGQGGTEAFF	TGTGCCAGCAGCCACGGACAGGGGGGGACTGAAGCTTTCTTT
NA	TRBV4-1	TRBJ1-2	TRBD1	CASSQDSKGKASGGYGYTF	TGCGCCAGCAGCCAAGATTCTAAAGGGAAAGCGTCAGGGGGATATGGCTACACCTTC
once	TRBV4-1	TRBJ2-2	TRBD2	CASSQGLAGGTGTGELFF	TGCGCCAGCAGCCAAGGACTAGCGGGAGGGACGGGCACCGGGGAGCTGTTTTTT
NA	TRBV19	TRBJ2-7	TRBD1	CASSPGTGGSYEQYF	TGTGCCAGTAGTCCCGGGACAGGGGGGTCCTACGAGCAGTACTTC
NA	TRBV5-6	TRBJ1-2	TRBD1	CASSLNRGIYGYTF	TGTGCCAGCAGCTTGAACAGGGGGATCTATGGCTACACCTTC
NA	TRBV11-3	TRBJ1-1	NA	CASARGEPNTEAFF	TGTGCCAGCGCGCGGGGAGAGCCGAACACTGAAGCTTTCTTT
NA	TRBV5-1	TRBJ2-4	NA	CASSVAQGRAKNIQYF	TGCGCCAGCAGCGTGGCTCAGGGGCGAGCCAAAAACATTCAGTACTTC
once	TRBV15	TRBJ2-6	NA	CATSPIRSGANVLTF	TGTGCCACCAGCCCTATAAGATCTGGGGCCAACGTCCTGACTTTC
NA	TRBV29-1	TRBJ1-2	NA	CSQRDTNYGYTF	TGCAGCCAACGTGACACTAACTATGGCTACACCTTC